The 21 T cell receptor beta chains in this list originate from one sample, sequenced in a study of control samples from healthy donors and cancer patients. Method: immunoSEQ multiplex PCR; TCRdb's copy keeps in-frame clones and lacks some. The sample shows 150,000 or so clones, 88% of them seen only once. Sequenced: blood. All receptors derive from a man aged 18 to 35 in good health.

This clone was seen only once. The gene calls are TRBV19 and TRBJ1-5; D not resolved. Trimming cost V 3 bases and J 0 bases, with 6 bases left between them. Germline V gene data show CDR1 as LNHDA and CDR2 as SQIVND (reference sequence). This CDR3 is built from 14 residues. The CDR3 DNA is TGTGCCAGTAGTATCACCAATAGCAATCAGCCCCAGCATTTT. Its translation is CASSITNSNQPQHF.

The gene calls are TRBV6-2 or TRBV6-3 and TRBJ2-1; 10 bases are shared with TRBD2. Looked up from germline, CDR1 is MNHEY and CDR2 is SVGEGT. The V gene end was trimmed by 6 bases and the J gene end by 8 bases; junction bases not matched to a gene: 7. The CDR3 extends over 14 amino acids. The CDR3 region has the DNA TGTGCCAGCAGCCTACCTAGCGGGGGAGATGAGCAGTTCTTC. It translates to CASSLPSGGDEQFF.

The V call is TRBV19, the J call TRBJ2-5, with 7 nucleotides matching TRBD1. The CDR3 length is 16 residues. V lost 5 bases and J lost 0; bases outside the gene matches: 9. Germline V gives CDR1 LNHDA, CDR2 SQIVND (reference sequence). The CDR3 sequence: CASSPHRGRDQETQYF. The CDR3 DNA is TGTGCCAGTAGTCCCCACAGGGGAAGGGACCAAGAGACCCAGTACTTC.

As for this clone: Other DNA sequences from this sample encode an identical CDR3 as well. This chain uses TRBV15 with TRBJ2-5, with TRBD1 as a possible D gene (6 bases). This CDR3 spans 15 amino acids. The V end was cut by 0 bases, the J end by 5 bases, with 13 bases between. Germline V gene data show CDR1 as LNHNV and CDR2 as YYDKDF (reference sequence). The CDR3 is CATSRDRGSGETQYF. The CDR3 DNA reads TGTGCCACCAGCAGAGATAGGGGGTCTGGGGAGACCCAGTACTTC.

The rearrangement joins TRBV2 to TRBJ2-7; D might be TRBD1 or TRBD2, each matching 5 bases. Trimming took 6 bases from V and 6 from J, leaving 21 bases between them. Germline CDR1 reads SNHLY; CDR2 reads FYNNEI. The CDR3 covers 15 residues. The CDR3: CASRDRDRPPGEQYF. The CDR3 bases are TGTGCCAGCAGGGACCGGGACCGTCCCCCGGGCGAGCAGTACTTC.

The V and J genes are TRBV11-2 and TRBJ2-1, with 10 bases lining up with TRBD1. Trimming cost V 2 bases and J 6 bases; bases outside gene matches: 7. Per germline, CDR1 SGHAT and CDR2 FQNNGV. The CDR3 loop spans 16 amino acids. DNA of the CDR3: TGTGCCAGCAGCTTATACCTTCGACAGGGGGCCAATGAGCAGTTCTTC. As protein: CASSLYLRQGANEQFF.

V gene TRBV19 combines with J gene TRBJ1-3; maybe TRBD1 (5 bases). CDR3 length: 15 residues. Germline CDR1 LNHDA, CDR2 SQIVND (reference sequence). Trimming left V 9 bases short and J 9 bases short, with 24 bases between. CDR3 protein: CASCRVDTAGGTIYF. The CDR3 nucleotides are TGTGCCAGCTGCAGGGTCGACACAGCCGGGGGCACCATATATTTT.

In regard to this clone: Within the sample, other DNA sequences also encode this same CDR3. V and J are TRBV3-1 (or the pseudogene TRBV3-2) and TRBJ1-1; no clear D. The CDR3 is made up of 13 amino acids. V was cut by 3 bases and J by 1 base, with 6 bases left in between. Germline CDR1 LGHDT, CDR2 YNNKEL (reference sequence). The CDR3 here is CASSHGANTEAFF. DNA of the CDR3: TGTGCCAGCAGCCATGGAGCGAACACTGAAGCTTTCTTT.

This rearrangement joins TRBV7-3 to TRBJ1-6, with 11 bases fitting TRBD1. The CDR3 is 15 amino acids. Germline assignment: CDR1 SGHTA and CDR2 FQGTGA. Trimming at V came to 0 bases and at J to 9 bases, leaving 1 base not matched to a gene. The CDR3 loop reads CASSLTGQGGSPLHF. CDR3 coding DNA: TGTGCCAGCAGCTTAACGGGACAGGGGGGTTCACCCCTCCACTTT.

V and J are TRBV28 and TRBJ2-7; TRBD1 or TRBD2 may be the D gene (5 bases each). Germline V lookup: CDR1 MDHEN, CDR2 SYDVKM. Trimming shortened V by 5 bases and J by 0 bases, and 11 bases separated the two germline ends. The CDR3 sequence is 14 residues long. CDR3 DNA sequence: TGTGCCAGCAGTCGGGACGCCGCCTCCTACGAGCAGTACTTC. Its translation is CASSRDAASYEQYF.

The chain has TRBV5-1 and TRBJ2-4; 9 nucleotides align to TRBD1. CDR1 and CDR2 from the germline V gene are SGHRS and YFSETQ. V dropped 6 bases and J dropped 5; count of bases not matched to a gene: 18. This CDR3 comprises 18 residues. The CDR3, as DNA: TGCGCCAGCAAGGGGTGGGACAGGGAAGGTATGGTAGAAAACATTCAGTACTTC. Residues: CASKGWDREGMVENIQYF.

This chain joins TRBV7-2 and TRBJ2-5, with D unresolved. With 2 bases removed from V and 5 bases from J, the gap between germline ends came to 12 bases. This CDR3 comprises 14 residues. Germline lookup yields CDR1 SGHTA and CDR2 FQGNSA. The DNA for the CDR3 is TGTGCCAGCAGCTTAAACGGCGGCACGGAGACCCAGTACTTC. Its translation is CASSLNGGTETQYF. The entire variable domain, with the rest obtained from reference TRBV7-2 and TRBJ2-5, is as follows: GAGVSQSPSNKVTEKGKDVELRCDPISGHTALYWYRQSLGQGLEFLIYFQGNSAPDKSGLPSDRFSAERTGGSVSTLTIQRTQQEDSAVYLCASSLNGGTETQYFGPGTRLLVL.

This chain links TRBV7-2 with TRBJ1-3; 7 bases agree with TRBD1. The CDR3 is 17 residues long. The trim removed 0 bases at V and 0 bases at J, leaving 5 bases unmatched. The germline V gene has CDR1 SGHTA and CDR2 FQGNSA. The CDR3 spells CASSLAWDRTSGNTIYF. The CDR3 nucleotides are TGTGCCAGCAGCTTAGCGTGGGACAGAACCTCTGGAAACACCATATATTTT.

The V and J genes are TRBV3-1 (or the pseudogene TRBV3-2) and TRBJ2-7; TRBD2 aligns across 7 bases. The V gene's germline CDR1 is LGHDT and CDR2 YNNKEL (reference sequence). This CDR3 has 16 amino acids. V gave up 0 bases and J gave up 1 base; unmatched junction bases: 6. The CDR3 here is CASSQDHSGDSYEQYF. In DNA, the CDR3 is TGTGCCAGCAGCCAAGATCACAGCGGGGATTCCTACGAGCAGTACTTC.

This clone was found once. This rearrangement joins TRBV3-1 (or the pseudogene TRBV3-2) to TRBJ2-1; tentative D call: TRBD1 (5 bases). The CDR3 sequence is 17 residues long. V was cut by 0 bases and J by 0 bases, with 12 bases left in between. CDR1 and CDR2 from the germline V gene are LGHDT and YNNKEL (reference sequence). CDR3 nucleotides: TGTGCCAGCAGCCAAGACCCCACCCAGGGCTCCTACAATGAGCAGTTCTTC. Translated: CASSQDPTQGSYNEQFF.

V usage is TRBV2 and J usage is TRBJ2-5; TRBD2 might be the D (6 bases). The V end lost 8 bases, the J end lost 2 bases, and 6 bases lay between the germline ends. The germline gives CDR1 SNHLY, CDR2 FYNNEI. This CDR3 is built from 11 residues. The CDR3 loop is CASAGQETQYF. In nucleotides, the CDR3 is TGTGCCAGCGCGGGGCAAGAGACCCAGTACTTC.

The chain joins TRBV5-6 to TRBJ1-1; D unresolved. The CDR3 has 15 residues. The V gene's germline CDR1 is SGHDT and CDR2 YYEEEE. Trimming cost V 4 bases and J 0 bases, with 13 bases left between them. The CDR3 sequence: CASSRSGLMNTEAFF. The DNA for the CDR3 is TGTGCCAGCAGCCGCTCAGGTCTCATGAACACTGAAGCTTTCTTT.

The rearrangement uses TRBV5-5 and TRBJ2-7, with unresolved D. From germline, CDR1 is SGHKS and CDR2 YYEKEE (reference sequence). Trimming left V 0 bases short and J 1 base short, with 5 bases between. This CDR3 has 13 amino acids. The CDR3 loop reads CASSLESSYEQYF. Here the CDR3 DNA reads TGTGCCAGCAGCTTGGAGTCATCCTACGAGCAGTACTTC.

The chain has TRBV7-2 and TRBJ2-7; D ambiguous. Germline CDR1 is SGHTA and CDR2 is FQGNSA. The CDR3 extends over 14 amino acids. V lost 1 base, J lost 1 base, and 8 bases lay in between. The CDR3 here is CASSLGARSYEQYF. In nucleotides, the CDR3 is TGTGCCAGCAGCTTAGGAGCACGATCCTACGAGCAGTACTTC.

This clone was recorded once. This chain connects TRBV20-1 to TRBJ1-1, with D perhaps matching TRBD1 (5 bases). The V end lost 7 bases, the J end lost 8 bases, and 11 bases lay between the germline ends. The CDR3 is 10 residues long. The germline V gene has CDR1 DFQATT and CDR2 SNEGSKA (reference sequence). The CDR3 here is CSVGGREAFF. CDR3 bases: TGCAGTGTTGGGGGGAGGGAAGCTTTCTTT.

This clone occurred a few times. This chain connects TRBV4-3 to TRBJ2-7; no firm D call. Looked up from germline, CDR1 is LGHNA and CDR2 is YSLEER. The V end lost 1 base, the J end lost 3 bases, and 7 bases lay between the germline ends. The CDR3 runs to 13 residues. Written as DNA, the CDR3 is TGCGCCAGCAGCCAAGTAGCAAGCTACGAGCAGTACTTC. It encodes CASSQVASYEQYF.